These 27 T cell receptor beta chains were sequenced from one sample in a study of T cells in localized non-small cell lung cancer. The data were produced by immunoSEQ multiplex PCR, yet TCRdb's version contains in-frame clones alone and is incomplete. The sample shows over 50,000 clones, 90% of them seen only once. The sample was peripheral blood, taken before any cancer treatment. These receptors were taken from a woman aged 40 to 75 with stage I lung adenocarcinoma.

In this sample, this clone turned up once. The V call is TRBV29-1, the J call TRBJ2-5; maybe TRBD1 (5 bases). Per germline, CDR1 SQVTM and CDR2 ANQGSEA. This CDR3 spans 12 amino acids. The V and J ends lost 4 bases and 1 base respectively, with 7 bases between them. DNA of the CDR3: TGCAGCGTTGCCAGGGTCCAAGAGACCCAGTACTTC. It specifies CSVARVQETQYF.

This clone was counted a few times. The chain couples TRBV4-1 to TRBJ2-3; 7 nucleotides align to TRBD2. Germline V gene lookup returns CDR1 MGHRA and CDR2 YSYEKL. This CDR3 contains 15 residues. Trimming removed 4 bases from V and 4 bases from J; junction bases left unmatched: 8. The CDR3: CASSPGEGWADTQYF. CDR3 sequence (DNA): TGCGCCAGCAGCCCGGGGGAGGGGTGGGCAGATACGCAGTATTTT.

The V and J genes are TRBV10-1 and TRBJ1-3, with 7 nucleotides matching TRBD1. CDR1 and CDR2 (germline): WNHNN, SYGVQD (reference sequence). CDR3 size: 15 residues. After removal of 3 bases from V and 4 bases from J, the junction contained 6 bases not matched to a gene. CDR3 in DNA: TGCGCCAGCAGTGATACCGGGACAGAAGGAAACACCATATATTTT. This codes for CASSDTGTEGNTIYF.

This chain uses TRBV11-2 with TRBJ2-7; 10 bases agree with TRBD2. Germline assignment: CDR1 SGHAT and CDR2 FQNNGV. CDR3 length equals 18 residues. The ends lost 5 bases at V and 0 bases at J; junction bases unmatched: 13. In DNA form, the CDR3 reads TGTGCCAGCAGCCATCCGGTAGCGGGAGGTCCCACCTCCTACGAGCAGTACTTC. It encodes CASSHPVAGGPTSYEQYF.

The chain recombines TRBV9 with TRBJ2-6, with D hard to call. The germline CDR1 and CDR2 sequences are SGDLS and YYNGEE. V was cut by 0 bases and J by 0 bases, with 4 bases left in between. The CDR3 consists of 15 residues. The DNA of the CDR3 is TGTGCCAGCAGCGTAGCGGGCTCTGGGGCCAACGTCCTGACTTTC. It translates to CASSVAGSGANVLTF.

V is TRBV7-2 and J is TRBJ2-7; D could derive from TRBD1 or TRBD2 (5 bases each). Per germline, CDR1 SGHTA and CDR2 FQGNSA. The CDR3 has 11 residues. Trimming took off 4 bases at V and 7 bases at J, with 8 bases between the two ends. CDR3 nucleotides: TGTGCCAGCAGCTCCTGGGGGGAGCAGTACTTC. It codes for CASSSWGEQYF.

CDR3 nucleotides: TGTGCCAGCAGCGGGAACATGCGAGAGCAGCCCCAGCATTTT. Translated, it gives CASSGNMREQPQHF. J is TRBJ1-5 and V is TRBV2; D gene uncertain. The ends were cut back, 6 bases at V and 7 bases at J, with 16 bases in the middle. This CDR3 has 14 amino acids. CDR1 and CDR2 from the germline V gene are SNHLY and FYNNEI.

The DNA of the CDR3 is TGTGCCAGCAGCTTACCGGGGTTCGCTAACTATGGCTACACCTTC. The encoded protein is CASSLPGFANYGYTF. The chain has TRBV13 and TRBJ1-2, with unresolved D. Trimming shortened V by 2 bases and J by 0 bases, and 10 bases separated the two germline ends. This CDR3 comprises 15 residues. The germline V gene encodes CDR1 PRHDT and CDR2 FYEKMQ (reference sequence).

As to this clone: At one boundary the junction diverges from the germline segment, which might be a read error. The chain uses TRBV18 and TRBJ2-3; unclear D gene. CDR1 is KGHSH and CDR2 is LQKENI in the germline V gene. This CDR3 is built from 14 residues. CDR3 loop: CASSPGWKAETQYF. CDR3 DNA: TGTGCCAGCTCACCCGGCTGGAAGGCAGAAACGCAGTATTTT.

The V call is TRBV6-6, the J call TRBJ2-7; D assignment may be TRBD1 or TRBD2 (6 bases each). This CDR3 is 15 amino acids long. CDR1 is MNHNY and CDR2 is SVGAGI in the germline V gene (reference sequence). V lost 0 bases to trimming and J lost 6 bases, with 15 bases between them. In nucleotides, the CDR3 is TGTGCCAGCAGTTACTCGGTGGGGGGCGCGGGCGAGCAGTACTTC. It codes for CASSYSVGGAGEQYF.

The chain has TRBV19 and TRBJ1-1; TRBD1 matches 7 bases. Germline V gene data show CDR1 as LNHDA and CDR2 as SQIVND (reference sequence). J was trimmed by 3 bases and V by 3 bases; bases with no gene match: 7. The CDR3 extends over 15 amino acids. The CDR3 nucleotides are TGTGCCAGTAGTATCACTCAGGGGGGGGACACTGAAGCTTTCTTT. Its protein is CASSITQGGDTEAFF.

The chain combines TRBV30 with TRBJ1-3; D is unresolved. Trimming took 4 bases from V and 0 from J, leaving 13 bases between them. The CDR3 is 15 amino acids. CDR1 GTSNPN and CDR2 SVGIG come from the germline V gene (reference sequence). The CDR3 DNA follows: TGTGCCTGGACTATAACTGGATCCTCTGGAAACACCATATATTTT. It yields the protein CAWTITGSSGNTIYF.

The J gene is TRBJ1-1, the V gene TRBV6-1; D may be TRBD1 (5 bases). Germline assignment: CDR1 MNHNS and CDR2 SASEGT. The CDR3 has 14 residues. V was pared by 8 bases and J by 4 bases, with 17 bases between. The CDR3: CASLQDWRGTEAFF. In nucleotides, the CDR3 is TGTGCCAGCTTACAGGACTGGAGGGGCACTGAAGCTTTCTTT.

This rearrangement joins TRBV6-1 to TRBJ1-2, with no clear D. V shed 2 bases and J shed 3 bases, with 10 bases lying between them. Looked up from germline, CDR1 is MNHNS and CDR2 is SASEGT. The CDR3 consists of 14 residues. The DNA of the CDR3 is TGTGCCAGCAGTGAAAATCTGGGTCACTATGGCTACACCTTC. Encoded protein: CASSENLGHYGYTF.

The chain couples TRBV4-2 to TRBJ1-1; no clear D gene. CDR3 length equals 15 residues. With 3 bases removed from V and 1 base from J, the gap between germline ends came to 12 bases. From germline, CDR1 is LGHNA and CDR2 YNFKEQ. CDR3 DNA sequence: TGTGCCAGCAGCCAGTCGACGGGGTCGAACACTGAAGCTTTCTTT. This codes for CASSQSTGSNTEAFF.

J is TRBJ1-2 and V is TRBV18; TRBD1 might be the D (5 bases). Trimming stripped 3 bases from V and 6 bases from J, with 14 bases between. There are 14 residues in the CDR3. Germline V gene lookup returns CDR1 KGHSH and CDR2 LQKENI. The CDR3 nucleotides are TGTGCCAGCTCACCCCAGGGAGGTATTGATGGCTACACCTTC. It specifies CASSPQGGIDGYTF.

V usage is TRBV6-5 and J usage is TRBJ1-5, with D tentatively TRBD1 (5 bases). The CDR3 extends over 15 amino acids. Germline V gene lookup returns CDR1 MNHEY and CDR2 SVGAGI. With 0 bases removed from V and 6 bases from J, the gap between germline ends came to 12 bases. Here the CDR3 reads CASSYSVGAGQPQHF. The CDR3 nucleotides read TGTGCCAGCAGTTACTCGGTTGGGGCGGGTCAGCCCCAGCATTTT.

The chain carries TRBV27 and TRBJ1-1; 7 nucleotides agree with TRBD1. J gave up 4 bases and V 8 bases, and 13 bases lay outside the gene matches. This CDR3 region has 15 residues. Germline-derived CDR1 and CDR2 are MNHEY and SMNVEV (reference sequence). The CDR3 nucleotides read TGTGCCAGCGCCCGGGGCCAAAGGGGGCTCACTGAAGCTTTCTTT. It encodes CASARGQRGLTEAFF.

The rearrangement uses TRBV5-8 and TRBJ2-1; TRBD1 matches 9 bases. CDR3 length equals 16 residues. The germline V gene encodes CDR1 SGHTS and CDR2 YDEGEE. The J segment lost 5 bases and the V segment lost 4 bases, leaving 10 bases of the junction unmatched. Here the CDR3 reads CASSLFGTGMNNEQFF. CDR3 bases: TGTGCCAGCAGCCTCTTCGGGACAGGGATGAACAATGAGCAGTTCTTC.

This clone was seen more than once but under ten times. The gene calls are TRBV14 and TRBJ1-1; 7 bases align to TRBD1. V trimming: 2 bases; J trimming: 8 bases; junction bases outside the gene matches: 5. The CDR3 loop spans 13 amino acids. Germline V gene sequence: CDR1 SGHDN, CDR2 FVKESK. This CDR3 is CASSQSMTGEAFF. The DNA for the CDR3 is TGTGCCAGCAGCCAATCAATGACAGGGGAAGCTTTCTTT.

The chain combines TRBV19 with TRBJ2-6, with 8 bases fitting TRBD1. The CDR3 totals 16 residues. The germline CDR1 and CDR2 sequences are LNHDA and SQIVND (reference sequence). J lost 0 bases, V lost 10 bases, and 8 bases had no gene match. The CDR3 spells CATGQGLSSGANVLTF. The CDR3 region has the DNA TGTGCCACCGGACAGGGTCTCAGCTCTGGGGCCAACGTCCTGACTTTC.

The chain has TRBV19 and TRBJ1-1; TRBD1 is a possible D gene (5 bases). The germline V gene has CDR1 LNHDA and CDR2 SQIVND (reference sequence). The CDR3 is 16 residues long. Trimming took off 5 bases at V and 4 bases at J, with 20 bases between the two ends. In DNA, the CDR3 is TGTGCCAGTAGTCCCCCCGGAGGCAGGGTCGTCACTGAAGCTTTCTTT. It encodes CASSPPGGRVVTEAFF.

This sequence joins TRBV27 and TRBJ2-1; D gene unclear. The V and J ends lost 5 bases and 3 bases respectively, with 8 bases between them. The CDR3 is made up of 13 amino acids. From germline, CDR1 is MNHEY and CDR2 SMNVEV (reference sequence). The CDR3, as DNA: TGTGCCAGCAGTGCCCTCTTCTACAATGAGCAGTTCTTC. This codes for CASSALFYNEQFF.

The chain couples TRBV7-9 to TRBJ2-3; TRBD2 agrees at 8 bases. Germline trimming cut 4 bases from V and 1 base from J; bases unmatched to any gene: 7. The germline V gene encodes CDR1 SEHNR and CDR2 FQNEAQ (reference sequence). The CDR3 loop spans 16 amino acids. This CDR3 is CASSSWTSFGTDTQYF. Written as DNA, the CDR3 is TGTGCCAGCAGCTCCTGGACTAGCTTTGGCACAGATACGCAGTATTTT.

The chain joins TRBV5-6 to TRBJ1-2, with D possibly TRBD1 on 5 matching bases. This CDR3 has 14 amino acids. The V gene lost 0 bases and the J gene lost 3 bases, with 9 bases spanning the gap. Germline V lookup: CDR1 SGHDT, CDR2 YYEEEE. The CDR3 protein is CASSLVRGDYGYTF. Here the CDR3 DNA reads TGTGCCAGCAGCTTGGTCCGGGGGGACTATGGCTACACCTTC.

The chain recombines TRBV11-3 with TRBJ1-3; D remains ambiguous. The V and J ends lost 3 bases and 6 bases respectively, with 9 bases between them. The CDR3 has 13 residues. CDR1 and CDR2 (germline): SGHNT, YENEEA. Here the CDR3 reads CASSLNEENTIYF. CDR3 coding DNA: TGTGCCAGCAGCTTGAATGAGGAAAACACCATATATTTT.

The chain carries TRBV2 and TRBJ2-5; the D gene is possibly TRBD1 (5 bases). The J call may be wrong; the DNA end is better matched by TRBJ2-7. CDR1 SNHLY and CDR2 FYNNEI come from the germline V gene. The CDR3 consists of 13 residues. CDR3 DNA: TGTGCCAGCAGTGAAGGAACAGGCTACGAGCAGTACTTC. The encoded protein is CASSEGTGYEQYF.